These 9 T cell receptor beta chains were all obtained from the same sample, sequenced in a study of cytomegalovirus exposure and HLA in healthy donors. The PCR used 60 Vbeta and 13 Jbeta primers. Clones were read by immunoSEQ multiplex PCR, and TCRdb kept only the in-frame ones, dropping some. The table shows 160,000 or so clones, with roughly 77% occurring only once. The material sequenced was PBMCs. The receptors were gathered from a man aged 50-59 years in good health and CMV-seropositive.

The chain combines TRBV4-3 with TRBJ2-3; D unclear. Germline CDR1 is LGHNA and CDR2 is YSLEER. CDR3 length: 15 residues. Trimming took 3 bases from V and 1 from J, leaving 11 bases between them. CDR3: CASSQRSFGTDTQYF. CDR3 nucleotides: TGCGCCAGCAGCCAGCGGTCCTTCGGCACAGATACGCAGTATTTT.

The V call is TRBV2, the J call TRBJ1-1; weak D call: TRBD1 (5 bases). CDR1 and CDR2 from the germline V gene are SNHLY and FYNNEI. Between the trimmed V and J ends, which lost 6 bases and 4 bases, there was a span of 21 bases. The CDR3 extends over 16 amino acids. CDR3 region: CASSVSYRRSTTEAFF. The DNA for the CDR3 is TGTGCCAGCAGCGTAAGTTACAGGCGTTCGACCACTGAAGCTTTCTTT.

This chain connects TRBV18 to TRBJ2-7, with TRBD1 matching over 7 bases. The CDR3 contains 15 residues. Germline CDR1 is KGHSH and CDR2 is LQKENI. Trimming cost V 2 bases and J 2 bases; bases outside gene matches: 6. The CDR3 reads CASSPTGTATYEQYF. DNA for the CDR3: TGTGCCAGCTCACCAACCGGGACAGCAACCTACGAGCAGTACTTC. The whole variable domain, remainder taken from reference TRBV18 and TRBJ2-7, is NAGVMQNPRHLVRRRGQEARLRCSPMKGHSHVYWYRQLPEEGLKFMVYLQKENIIDESGMPKERFSAEFPKEGPSILRIQQVVRGDSAAYFCASSPTGTATYEQYFGPGTRLTVT.

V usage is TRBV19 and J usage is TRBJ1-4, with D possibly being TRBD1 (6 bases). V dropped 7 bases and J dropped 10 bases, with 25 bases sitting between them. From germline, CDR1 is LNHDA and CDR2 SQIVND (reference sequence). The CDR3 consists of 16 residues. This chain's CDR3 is CASKTGLQGGGGKLFF. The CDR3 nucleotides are TGTGCCAGTAAGACGGGACTACAGGGCGGGGGCGGAAAACTGTTTTTT.

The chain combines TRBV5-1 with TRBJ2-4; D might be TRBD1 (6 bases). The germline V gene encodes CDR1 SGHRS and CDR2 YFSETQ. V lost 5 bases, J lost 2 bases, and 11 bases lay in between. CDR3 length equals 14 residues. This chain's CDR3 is CASSLDSSKNIQYF. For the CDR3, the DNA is TGCGCCAGCAGTCTGGACAGTTCCAAAAACATTCAGTACTTC.

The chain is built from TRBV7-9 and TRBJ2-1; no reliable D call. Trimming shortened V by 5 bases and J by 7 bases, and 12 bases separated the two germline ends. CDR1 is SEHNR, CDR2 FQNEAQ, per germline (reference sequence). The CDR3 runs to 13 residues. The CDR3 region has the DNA TGTGCCAGCAGCCCTAGAGTATATAATGAGCAGTTCTTC. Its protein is CASSPRVYNEQFF.

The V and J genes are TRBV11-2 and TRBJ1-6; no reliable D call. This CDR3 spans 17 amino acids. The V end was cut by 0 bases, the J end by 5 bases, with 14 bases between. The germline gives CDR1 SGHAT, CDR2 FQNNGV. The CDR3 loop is CASSLDRRVYDNSPLHF. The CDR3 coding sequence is TGTGCCAGCAGCTTAGATCGGCGGGTCTATGATAATTCACCCCTCCACTTT.

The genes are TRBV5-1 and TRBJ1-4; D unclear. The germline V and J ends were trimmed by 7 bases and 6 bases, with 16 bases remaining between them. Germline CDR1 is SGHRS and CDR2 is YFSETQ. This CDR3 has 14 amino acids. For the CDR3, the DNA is TGCGCCAGCTCCACATCCCGAATGGATGAAAAACTGTTTTTT. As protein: CASSTSRMDEKLFF. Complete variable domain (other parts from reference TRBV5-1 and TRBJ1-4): KAGVTQTPRYLIKTRGQQVTLSCSPISGHRSVSWYQQTPGQGLQFLFEYFSETQRNKGNFPGRFSGRQFSNSRSEMNVSTLELGDSALYLCASSTSRMDEKLFFGSGTQLSVL.

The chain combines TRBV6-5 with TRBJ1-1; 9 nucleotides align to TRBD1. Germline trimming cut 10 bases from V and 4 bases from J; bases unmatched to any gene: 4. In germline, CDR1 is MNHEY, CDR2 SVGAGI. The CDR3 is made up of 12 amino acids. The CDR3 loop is CATGQGSTEAFF. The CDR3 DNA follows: TGTGCCACCGGACAGGGGAGCACTGAAGCTTTCTTT.